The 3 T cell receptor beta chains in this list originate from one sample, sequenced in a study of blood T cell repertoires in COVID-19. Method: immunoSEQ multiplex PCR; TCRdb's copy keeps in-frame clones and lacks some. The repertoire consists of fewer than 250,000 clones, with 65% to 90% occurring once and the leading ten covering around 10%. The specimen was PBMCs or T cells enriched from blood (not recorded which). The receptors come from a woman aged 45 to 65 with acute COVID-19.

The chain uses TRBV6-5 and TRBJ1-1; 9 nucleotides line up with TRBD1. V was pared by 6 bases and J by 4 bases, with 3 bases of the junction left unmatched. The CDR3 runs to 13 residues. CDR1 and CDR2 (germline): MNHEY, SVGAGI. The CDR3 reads CASRTGGGTEAFF. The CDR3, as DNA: TGTGCCAGCAGGACAGGGGGAGGCACTGAAGCTTTCTTT.

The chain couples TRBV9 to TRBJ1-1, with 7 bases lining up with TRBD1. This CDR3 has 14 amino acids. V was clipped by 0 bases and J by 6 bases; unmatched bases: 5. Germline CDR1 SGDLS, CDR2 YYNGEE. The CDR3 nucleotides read TGTGCCAGCAGCGTAGGACAGGGTATATCTGAAGCTTTCTTT. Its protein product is CASSVGQGISEAFF.

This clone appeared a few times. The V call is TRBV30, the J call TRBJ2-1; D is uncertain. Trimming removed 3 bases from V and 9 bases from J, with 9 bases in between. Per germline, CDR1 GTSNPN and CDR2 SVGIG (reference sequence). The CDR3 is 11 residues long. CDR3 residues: CAWSRSTEQFF. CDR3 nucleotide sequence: TGTGCCTGGAGCCGTAGCACTGAGCAGTTCTTC. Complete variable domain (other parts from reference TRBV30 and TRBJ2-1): SQTIHQWPATLVQPVGSPLSLECTVEGTSNPNLYWYRQAAGRGLQLLFYSVGIGQISSEVPQNLSASRPQDRQFILSSKKLLLSDSGFYLCAWSRSTEQFFGPGTRLTVL.